Following are 23 T cell receptor beta chains from one sample sequenced in a study of blood T cell repertoires in COVID-19. Assay used: immunoSEQ multiplex PCR; TCRdb lists only in-frame clones, some missing. The sample contains about 230,000 clones, more than 70% of which appear only once. Sequences were obtained from peripheral blood. The receptor source for this set is a woman aged 60 to 75 with acute or convalescent COVID-19.

This clone appeared a single time. The V gene is TRBV10-3, the J gene TRBJ2-1; the match to TRBD2 covers 7 bases. V shed 2 bases and J 7 bases; nucleotides not matched to a gene: 8. The CDR3 spans 15 residues. Germline values: CDR1 ENHRY, CDR2 SYGVKD. DNA of the CDR3: TGTGCCATCAGTGAGGATGGGGGGGAGAGGAATGAGCAGTTCTTC. It specifies CAISEDGGERNEQFF.

The chain has TRBV2 and TRBJ1-2, with 10 bases matching TRBD1. The V and J ends lost 6 bases and 5 bases, in that order; junction bases with no gene match: 6. This CDR3 has 14 residues. Germline V gene data show CDR1 as SNHLY and CDR2 as FYNNEI. CDR3 amino acids: CASRNGGQGYGYTF. The CDR3 DNA follows: TGTGCCAGCAGAAACGGGGGACAGGGGTATGGCTACACCTTC.

The rearrangement joins TRBV19 to TRBJ2-2; 14 nucleotides line up with TRBD2. CDR1 is LNHDA and CDR2 is SQIVND in the germline V gene (reference sequence). V shed 7 bases and J 5 bases; nucleotides not matched to a gene: 6. The CDR3 runs 16 residues. The CDR3 protein is CASTGTSGSATGELFF. CDR3 DNA: TGTGCCAGTACCGGGACTAGCGGGAGCGCTACCGGGGAGCTGTTTTTT.

The chain carries TRBV5-1 and TRBJ1-4, with TRBD1 matching over 9 bases. The V and J ends lost 1 base and 8 bases, in that order; junction bases with no gene match: 12. CDR1 and CDR2 (germline): SGHRS, YFSETQ. The CDR3 covers 17 residues. CDR3 residues: CASSLSPTGTGMEKLFF. The CDR3 DNA is TGCGCCAGCAGCTTGAGCCCTACCGGGACAGGGATGGAAAAACTGTTTTTT.

V is TRBV11-2 and J is TRBJ1-1; D perhaps matches TRBD1 (5 bases). The V and J ends lost 4 bases and 1 base respectively, with 16 bases between them. Germline V gene lookup returns CDR1 SGHAT and CDR2 FQNNGV. The CDR3 consists of 16 residues. The CDR3 here is CASSSRTSSPNTEAFF. CDR3 in DNA: TGTGCCAGCAGCTCGAGGACATCCTCTCCGAACACTGAAGCTTTCTTT.

The chain is built from TRBV4-1 and TRBJ1-1; 9 bases map to TRBD1. CDR1 is MGHRA and CDR2 is YSYEKL in the germline V gene. Germline trimming cut 1 base from V and 11 bases from J; bases unmatched to any gene: 5. This CDR3 region has 13 residues. The chain's CDR3 is CASSQVGTGNAFF. CDR3 in DNA: TGCGCCAGCAGCCAAGTAGGGACAGGGAACGCTTTCTTT.

V and J are TRBV18 and TRBJ1-1; the match to TRBD1 covers 7 bases. Trimming at V came to 6 bases and at J to 3 bases, leaving 7 bases not matched to a gene. CDR1 and CDR2 (germline): KGHSH, LQKENI. The CDR3 length is 14 residues. DNA for the CDR3: TGTGCCAGCTCTAAGACAGGGTTGGACACTGAAGCTTTCTTT. This gives the protein CASSKTGLDTEAFF. Full variable domain (rest looked up from reference TRBV18 and TRBJ1-1): NAGVMQNPRHLVRRRGQEARLRCSPMKGHSHVYWYRQLPEEGLKFMVYLQKENIIDESGMPKERFSAEFPKEGPSILRIQQVVRGDSAAYFCASSKTGLDTEAFFGQGTRLTVV.

The genes are TRBV6-6 and TRBJ2-3; TRBD2 matches at 8 bases. Germline V CDR1 and CDR2: MNHNY, SVGAGI (reference sequence). Losses at the gene ends were 2 bases for V and 8 bases for J; bases not matched to a gene: 9. The CDR3 contains 15 residues. The DNA for the CDR3 is TGTGCCAGCAGTTACACGGGCGGGAGGCCAGGTACGCAGTATTTT. Translating it yields CASSYTGGRPGTQYF.

The genes are TRBV6-5 and TRBJ1-1; possible D gene TRBD1, 5 bases. Germline V gives CDR1 MNHEY, CDR2 SVGAGI. The CDR3 is 11 residues long. V gave up 5 bases and J gave up 8 bases, with 9 bases separating them. The DNA of the CDR3 is TGTGCCAGCAGTAACCCAGGGGAAGCTTTCTTT. The encoded protein is CASSNPGEAFF.

V usage is TRBV5-4 and J usage is TRBJ2-3; 7 positions match TRBD1. The ends lost 1 base at V and 1 base at J; junction bases unmatched: 3. This CDR3 has 15 amino acids. Germline V gene lookup returns CDR1 SGHNT and CDR2 YYREEE (reference sequence). In nucleotides, the CDR3 is TGTGCCAGCAGCTTGAGGACAGGTGGCACAGATACGCAGTATTTT. Encoded protein: CASSLRTGGTDTQYF. The full variable domain, rest sourced from reference TRBV5-4 and TRBJ2-3, is ETGVTQSPTHLIKTRGQQVTLRCSSQSGHNTVSWYQQALGQGPQFIFQYYREEENGRGNFPPRFSGLQFPNYSSELNVNALELDDSALYLCASSLRTGGTDTQYFGPGTRLTVL.

Only one count was recorded for this clone. This sequence joins TRBV29-1 and TRBJ2-5; 8 nucleotides line up with TRBD1. The CDR3 has 13 amino acids. From germline, CDR1 is SQVTM and CDR2 ANQGSEA. J lost 5 bases, V lost 6 bases, and 8 bases had no gene match. The CDR3 sequence is CSVGGQGGETQYF. DNA for the CDR3: TGCAGCGTAGGAGGACAGGGAGGCGAGACCCAGTACTTC. Supplemented by reference TRBV29-1 and TRBJ2-5, the full variable domain reads SAVISQKPSRDICQRGTSLTIQCQVDSQVTMMFWYRQQPGQSLTLIATANQGSEATYESGFVIDKFPISRPNLTFSTLTVSNMSPEDSSIYLCSVGGQGGETQYFGPGTRLLVL.

The genes are TRBV5-1 and TRBJ2-7; the match to TRBD1 covers 10 bases. The CDR3 consists of 14 residues. The germline V gene has CDR1 SGHRS and CDR2 YFSETQ. V was pared by 3 bases and J by 3 bases, with 3 bases of the junction left unmatched. The CDR3 DNA is TGCGCCAGCAGCTCGGGACAGGGGAACTACGAGCAGTACTTC. Translated, it gives CASSSGQGNYEQYF. The full variable domain, its missing parts supplied by reference TRBV5-1 and TRBJ2-7, is KAGVTQTPRYLIKTRGQQVTLSCSPISGHRSVSWYQQTPGQGLQFLFEYFSETQRNKGNFPGRFSGRQFSNSRSEMNVSTLELGDSALYLCASSSGQGNYEQYFGPGTRLTVT.

The chain uses TRBV29-1 and TRBJ2-3, with TRBD2 matching over 8 bases. The V and J ends lost 7 bases and 0 bases, in that order; junction bases with no gene match: 6. Germline loops: CDR1 SQVTM, CDR2 ANQGSEA. The CDR3 consists of 14 residues. The DNA for the CDR3 is TGCAGCGCCAATAGCGGGGCCAGCACAGATACGCAGTATTTT. Its translation: CSANSGASTDTQYF.

V gene TRBV19 combines with J gene TRBJ1-1; D uncertain. Germline V gives CDR1 LNHDA, CDR2 SQIVND (reference sequence). The length of the CDR3 is 13 residues. V lost 10 bases to trimming and J lost 4 bases, with 16 bases between them. The CDR3 nucleotides are TGTGCCACCCAGGCCCTGAACTCCACTGAAGCTTTCTTT. Translating gives CATQALNSTEAFF.

This clone showed up just once. The V call is TRBV6-2 or TRBV6-3, the J call TRBJ2-7; 9 bases are a match to TRBD2. The CDR3 runs 15 residues. Germline assignment: CDR1 MNHEY and CDR2 SVGEGT. Germline trimming cut 4 bases from V and 2 bases from J; bases unmatched to any gene: 6. CDR3 in amino acids: CASSSTSSGTYEQYF. CDR3 in DNA: TGTGCCAGCAGTTCCACATCTAGCGGGACCTACGAGCAGTACTTC.

The genes are TRBV14 and TRBJ1-2; D uncertain. Germline loops: CDR1 SGHDN, CDR2 FVKESK. Trimming took off 3 bases at V and 1 base at J, with 24 bases between the two ends. This CDR3 comprises 19 residues. CDR3 loop: CASSQVLRSTVFNNYGYTF. For the CDR3, the DNA is TGTGCCAGCAGCCAGGTCCTCCGGTCGACTGTTTTTAATAACTATGGCTACACCTTC.

This CDR3 reads CASSFAVFNSPLHF. The CDR3 nucleotides are TGTGCCAGCAGTTTTGCGGTTTTTAATTCACCCCTCCACTTT. The chain carries TRBV28 and TRBJ1-6; D is ambiguous. CDR1 is MDHEN and CDR2 is SYDVKM in the germline V gene. V dropped 3 bases and J dropped 6 bases, with 9 bases sitting between them. The CDR3 contains 14 residues.

The J gene is TRBJ1-2, the V gene TRBV6-5, with D unresolved. There are 12 residues in the CDR3. Germline CDR1 is MNHEY and CDR2 is SVGAGI. The V and J ends lost 0 bases and 10 bases respectively, with 9 bases between them. CDR3 region: CASSYSPGTYTF. As DNA, the CDR3 is TGTGCCAGCAGTTACTCGCCAGGAACCTACACCTTC.

The CDR3 DNA reads TGTGCCAGCAGCTCCCGGAGGGGTGGAAACACCATATATTTT. This codes for CASSSRRGGNTIYF. This chain uses TRBV5-8 with TRBJ1-3; D is perhaps TRBD1 (5 bases). CDR1 SGHTS and CDR2 YDEGEE come from the germline V gene. This CDR3 comprises 14 residues. Deletions cut 3 bases from V and 3 bases from J, with 10 bases between.

V gene TRBV6-2 or TRBV6-3 combines with J gene TRBJ2-3, with 7 bases fitting TRBD2. V trimming: 2 bases; J trimming: 2 bases; junction bases outside the gene matches: 7. The CDR3 is made up of 16 amino acids. Germline assignment: CDR1 MNHEY and CDR2 SVGEGT. DNA of the CDR3: TGTGCCAGCAGTTACGGGCGGGAGTGGGCCACAGATACGCAGTATTTT. It yields the protein CASSYGREWATDTQYF.

The chain links TRBV7-2 to TRBJ2-5; D not certain. The germline V and J ends were trimmed by 0 bases and 1 base, with 9 bases remaining between them. The CDR3 covers 15 residues. Per the germline V gene, CDR1 is SGHTA and CDR2 is FQGNSA. CDR3 bases: TGTGCCAGCAGCTTAGCGCTCGGTCGCCAAGAGACCCAGTACTTC. Translated: CASSLALGRQETQYF.

The V call is TRBV27, the J call TRBJ1-3, with D unresolved. Trimming took 2 bases from V and 9 from J, leaving 14 bases between them. Germline loops: CDR1 MNHEY, CDR2 SMNVEV (reference sequence). This CDR3 contains 14 residues. DNA for the CDR3: TGTGCCAGCAGTTTAGCCAGGATTGGTTCCACCATATATTTT. Translating gives CASSLARIGSTIYF.

This chain links TRBV9 with TRBJ1-1, with 7 bases that match TRBD1. After removal of 4 bases from V and 5 bases from J, the junction contained 8 bases not matched to a gene. Germline CDR1 SGDLS, CDR2 YYNGEE. The length of the CDR3 is 14 residues. CDR3 in DNA: TGTGCCAGCAGCCCTACGGGACAGTTTACTGAAGCTTTCTTT. It translates to CASSPTGQFTEAFF. The variable domain in full, with the rest retrieved from reference TRBV9 and TRBJ1-1, is DSGVTQTPKHLITATGQRVTLRCSPRSGDLSVYWYQQSLDQGLQFLIQYYNGEERAKGNILERFSAQQFPDLHSELNLSSLELGDSALYFCASSPTGQFTEAFFGQGTRLTVV.